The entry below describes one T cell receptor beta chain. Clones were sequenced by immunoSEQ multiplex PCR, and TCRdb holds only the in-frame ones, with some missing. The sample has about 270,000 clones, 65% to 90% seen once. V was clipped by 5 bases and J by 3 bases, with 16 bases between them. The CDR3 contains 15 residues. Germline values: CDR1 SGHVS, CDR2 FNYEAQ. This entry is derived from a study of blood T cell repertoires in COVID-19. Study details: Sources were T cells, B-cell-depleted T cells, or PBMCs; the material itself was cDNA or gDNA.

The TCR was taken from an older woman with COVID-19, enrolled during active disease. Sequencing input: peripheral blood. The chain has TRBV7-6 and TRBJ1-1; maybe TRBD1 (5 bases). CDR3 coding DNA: TGTGCCAGCAGCCCGAGGATGGGGCAGGACACTGAAGCTTTCTTT. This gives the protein CASSPRMGQDTEAFF.